The rows below give T cell receptor beta chains drawn from one sample of a study of technical replicates of blood from a few donors. The assay was immunoSEQ multiplex PCR, and TCRdb's table has in-frame clones only and misses some. The sample contains some 60,000 clones, roughly 86% of which appear only once. The sequencing input was PBMCs. Receptors originate from a human donor in good health. Some clones in this sample may be carry-over from other donors' samples. The CDR3 runs from the conserved cysteine through the conserved F or W. A row's size may be missing; if present it is once, few, many or a size class.

CDR3 length,V gene,J gene,clone size,CDR3 protein
15,TRBV7-2,TRBJ1-2,-,CASSLAGTAGYGYTF
15,TRBV5-6,TRBJ1-2,once,CASSFSTGAGYGYTF
15,TRBV7-2,TRBJ2-2,-,CASSSGQGNTGELFF
16,TRBV6-6,TRBJ1-2,-,CASSPSTGTGGYGYTF
15,TRBV5-1,TRBJ2-1,-,CASSSGLAAYNEQFF
16,TRBV11-3,TRBJ1-6,-,CASSSGRVKFRSPLHF
15,TRBV28,TRBJ1-4,once,CASSLGGSTGEKLFF
14,TRBV19,TRBJ1-5,once,CASIGGQGLWPQHF
12,TRBV19,TRBJ2-1,-,CLGKGVRNEQFF
15,TRBV7-2,TRBJ2-3,-,CASSWQAGGTDTQYF
13,TRBV6-1,TRBJ2-7,-,CASRRTGTYEQYF
15,TRBV18,TRBJ2-7,few,CASYAPETGTYEQYF
17,TRBV28,TRBJ2-5,-,CASSLGTSGRAGETQYF
16,TRBV30,TRBJ2-1,-,CAWSALNLAVHNEQFF
12,TRBV29-1,TRBJ1-1,once,CSVEAQATEAFF
15,TRBV30,TRBJ2-7,-,CAWVPGSLAGGEQYF
14,TRBV7-8,TRBJ2-1,-,CASSLWGPNNEQFF
13,TRBV5-1,TRBJ2-2,-,CASIGTGTGELFF
15,TRBV4-3,TRBJ2-5,-,CASSQDEGLGETQYF
18,TRBV7-2,TRBJ2-2,-,CASSTRSGTSVNTGELFF
18,TRBV4-3,TRBJ2-2,-,CASSQDMDLGLGRGELFF
16,TRBV4-3,TRBJ2-2,-,CASSQDRVANTGELFF
15,TRBV11-1,TRBJ2-7,-,CASSRGAGAGYEQYF
11,TRBV20-1,TRBJ1-1,few,CRAQGGTEAFF
16,TRBV7-9,TRBJ2-3,-,CASSLSLGGRTDTQYF
15,TRBV7-8,TRBJ2-1,once,CASSSQGALGNEQFF
13,TRBV5-1,TRBJ1-1,-,CASSFGTGEEAFF
16,TRBV30,TRBJ1-6,-,CASIGGQSSYNSPLHF
13,TRBV4-1,TRBJ2-7,-,CASSQVERMEQYF
16,TRBV10-3,TRBJ1-1,few,CAISESNRDPNTEAFF
14,TRBV12-5,TRBJ2-3,-,CASGLDSHTDTQYF
15,TRBV7-2,TRBJ2-3,-,CASSPGLAASNTQYF
18,TRBV5-1,TRBJ1-5,-,CASSPTPGGRGGNQPQHF
13,TRBV7-2,TRBJ2-7,once,CASSLEQGVEQYF
14,TRBV11-2,TRBJ1-4,-,CASSKGGSLEKLFF
15,TRBV7-8,TRBJ1-5,-,CASSSRRTGNQPQHF
13,TRBV5-1,TRBJ2-2,-,CASSPGWTGELFF
13,TRBV19,TRBJ2-7,-,CASSPIPGYEQYF
14,TRBV4-3,TRBJ2-3,-,CASSQGGPAGTQYF
13,TRBV27,TRBJ2-1,-,CASSLRGGINGFF
13,TRBV7-2,TRBJ1-2,-,CASRTQGANGYTF
16,TRBV14,TRBJ2-7,once,CASSQEVGRQTYEQYF
16,TRBV19,TRBJ1-5,-,CASSIRDRGRNQPQHF
14,TRBV5-6,TRBJ2-5,-,CASRPTGVQETQYF
16,TRBV23-1,TRBJ2-2,once,CASSHRRLYLPGELFF
16,TRBV7-2,TRBJ2-7,-,CASSLAGFPNQYEQYF
15,TRBV6-5,TRBJ2-1,-,CASSLTSAAYNEQFF
15,TRBV5-4,TRBJ1-1,-,CASSLAYNMNTEAFF
14,TRBV10-3,TRBJ2-7,-,CAIRPYSGWGEQYF
12,TRBV7-9,TRBJ1-2,-,CASSLAGFGYTF
15,TRBV5-1,TRBJ2-1,-,CASSLAVAGGDEQFF
13,TRBV7-2,TRBJ1-2,-,CASSPGVNYGYTF
12,TRBV6-5,TRBJ1-1,-,CASKRQGAEAFF
15,TRBV10-3,TRBJ2-7,-,CAISETRTGEYEQYF
13,TRBV7-2,TRBJ2-3,-,CASSGSRADTQYF
15,TRBV6-1,TRBJ2-1,-,CASSPTGTSRNEQFF
14,TRBV6-1,TRBJ2-7,-,CASTVRGRSHEQYF
15,TRBV7-9,TRBJ2-7,-,CASSSASGATYEQYF
15,TRBV7-9,TRBJ2-1,-,CASSPGQGVTDEQFF
16,TRBV7-9,TRBJ1-4,-,CASSLALRGSNEKLFF